This T cell receptor (beta chain) was recorded in a study of blood T cell repertoires in COVID-19 (dated by TCRdb to about 2020). Regarding the research as a whole: Collaborator samples came from the United States, Italy and Spain and covered acute and convalescent phases of COVID-19. The prospective study material was composed of cDNA or gDNA derived from T cells, B-cell-depleted T cells, or PBMCs. Deeply sampled blood TCRbeta repertoires from subjects exposed to, actively infected with, or recovered from COVID-19 were included in the dataset. The repertoires were released in a freely available public database intended as a resource for research on the immune response to SARS-CoV-2. Samples were obtained from the ongoing ImmuneRACE study (first 160 participants) and from 1,254 subjects provided by 6 global collaborators. Nearly every sample came with metadata listing a de-identified subject ID, COVID-19 status, age in years and sex. HLA class I and class II types, where available, came from metadata supplied by the sample provider rather than from assay-based typing. The investigation overall reported the following: The quantity of clinical and demographic metadata differed by source and by participant and was supplied without curation.

TCRbeta CDR3 regions were amplified from genomic DNA using the immunoSEQ Assay, a bias-controlled multiplex PCR. In the paper's pipeline: The number of nucleated cells in each sample was estimated by amplification of reference gene primers within the assay. To quantify the absolute abundance of each unique TCRbeta CDR3 rearrangement, sequence reads were collapsed and filtered. For each sample, productive Simpson clonality was calculated by taking the square root of Simpson's diversity index across productive rearrangements. TCRdb took over this immuneACCESS table, retaining in-frame rearrangements with V and J assigned. Such tables are incomplete; in checked studies, under half of the missing clones stem from an unresolved V gene, and the remainder is unexplained. Clonal size and the V and J genes are those of that table, whereas D and trimming came from the DNA. The sample table records over 200,000 clones; roughly 87% of these occur just once. 1.9% of the sample is taken by the ten largest.

Trimming costs V 2 bases and J 0 bases, and their ends lie 17 bases apart. The CDR3 sequence holds 17 residues, the cysteine and phenylalanine included. Of all the DNA, just the CDR3 is kept, 51 bases in frame from base 1. Per the germline V gene (reference sequence), LGHDT is the CDR1 and YNNKEL is the CDR2. On this clone itself: What antigen it recognizes has not been identified. There are no base qualities to consult, and no much larger clone falls within one base.

The collaborating institutions used their own protocols to collect whole blood in K2EDTA tubes. For TCRbeta analysis, collaborator samples were shipped as frozen whole blood, as isolated PBMCs, or as DNA extracted from either sample type. Sample: peripheral blood. The rearranged chain carries TRBV3-1 (or the pseudogene TRBV3-2) and TRBJ2-7; TRBD2 is perhaps the D gene, given 6 matching bases. The sequence derives from a man between 40 and 49 years old with active or convalescent COVID-19. The CDR3 region reads CASSQPLGTDTSYEQYF. The base sequence is TGTGCCAGCAGCCAACCCCTCGGGACTGACACCTCCTACGAGCAGTACTTC.